The T cell receptor beta chain under discussion was sequenced for a study of T cells after yellow fever vaccination. Whole-study context: Fractions low in cell number were prepared with SMART-Seq v4 Ultra Low Input. General study findings and limits: Re-detected after boosting: most primary clones, 95% to 98% of CD4 and over 80% of CD8.

Each CDR3 protein gets one entry after TCRdb re-called the 5' RACE reads with MiXCR. This sample has about 220,000 distinct CDR3 sequences, with approximately 3.2% found just once. This clonotype was counted at least ten times. Its matching antigen is unknown. CDR3 length: 14 amino acids. CDR1 is SGHTA, CDR2 FQGNSA, per germline. V lost 1 base and J 1 base, leaving 5 bases between the germline ends. Sequences were derived from CD4+ T cells sorted from PBMCs, sampled 10 days after the yellow fever booster vaccination. This clonotype was obtained from a man aged 18 to 35 who received the YFV17D yellow fever vaccine. This chain connects TRBV7-2 to TRBJ1-5, with D perhaps TRBD1 (5 bases). The CDR3: CASSLGQSNQPQHF. The CDR3 DNA sequence: TGTGCCAGCAGCTTAGGACAGAGCAATCAGCCCCAGCATTTT. The full variable domain, rest sourced from reference TRBV7-2 and TRBJ1-5, is GAGVSQSPSNKVTEKGKDVELRCDPISGHTALYWYRQSLGQGLEFLIYFQGNSAPDKSGLPSDRFSAERTGGSVSTLTIQRTQQEDSAVYLCASSLGQSNQPQHFGDGTRLSIL.